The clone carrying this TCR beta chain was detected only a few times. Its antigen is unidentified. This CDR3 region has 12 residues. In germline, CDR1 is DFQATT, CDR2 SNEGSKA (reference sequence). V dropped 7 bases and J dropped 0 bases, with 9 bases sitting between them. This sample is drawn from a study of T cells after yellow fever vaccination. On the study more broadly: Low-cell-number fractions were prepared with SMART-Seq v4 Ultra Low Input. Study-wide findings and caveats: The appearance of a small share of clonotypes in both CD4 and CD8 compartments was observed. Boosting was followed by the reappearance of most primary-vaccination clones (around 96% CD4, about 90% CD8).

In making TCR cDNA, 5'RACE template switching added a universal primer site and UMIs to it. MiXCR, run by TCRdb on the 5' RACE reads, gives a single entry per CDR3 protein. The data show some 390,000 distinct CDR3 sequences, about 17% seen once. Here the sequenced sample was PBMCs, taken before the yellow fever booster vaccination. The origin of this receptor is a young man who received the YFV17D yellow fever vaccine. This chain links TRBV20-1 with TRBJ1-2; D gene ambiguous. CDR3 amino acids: CSEFLANYGYTF. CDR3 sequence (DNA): TGCAGTGAGTTCCTAGCTAACTATGGCTACACCTTC.